This T cell receptor beta chain was identified in a study of cytomegalovirus exposure and HLA in healthy donors. Study-level findings and limits: A later analysis found that most CMV-associated TCR beta chains appeared HLA-restricted. Presence/absence analyses rested on an assumption that sequencing depth was roughly uniform across donors. About 90% or about 30% of the time was how often most TCR beta V segments were productive, according to an earlier analysis.

This CDR3 region has 16 residues. Trimming took 3 bases from V and 4 from J; bases not matched to a gene: 14. The germline CDR1 and CDR2 sequences are SQVTM and ANQGSEA. Whereas donors were nominally healthy upon sampling, unrecorded immune exposures were probable. In the PCR, 60 Vbeta and 13 Jbeta primers were used. Assay: immunoSEQ multiplex PCR; the TCRdb copy retains only in-frame clones and omits some. The sample shows around 120,000 clones, roughly 80% of them seen only once. On this clone: Its specificity is not known.

The sequenced sample was PBMCs. The rearrangement links TRBV29-1 to TRBJ1-1; 7 bases are a match to TRBD1. The TCR was taken from a woman in her thirties in good health and CMV-seropositive. The CDR3 DNA follows: TGCAGCGTTGAGGGTTGGAGAAAAGGGGGCATCACTGAAGCTTTCTTT. This gives the protein CSVEGWRKGGITEAFF. The variable domain in full, with the rest retrieved from reference TRBV29-1 and TRBJ1-1, is SAVISQKPSRDICQRGTSLTIQCQVDSQVTMMFWYRQQPGQSLTLIATANQGSEATYESGFVIDKFPISRPNLTFSTLTVSNMSPEDSSIYLCSVEGWRKGGITEAFFGQGTRLTVV.